The 32 T cell receptor beta chains in this list originate from one sample, sequenced in a study of blood T cell repertoires in COVID-19. The table came from immunoSEQ multiplex PCR; TCRdb's copy has only in-frame clones and leaves some out. Of approximately 160,000 clones in the sample, roughly 80% were seen once. Sequencing used PBMCs or T cells enriched from blood (not recorded which). Every receptor here comes from a woman aged 45-65 years who had recovered from COVID-19.

The V gene is TRBV19, the J gene TRBJ2-3; D possibly corresponds to TRBD2 (6 bases). The CDR3 is 12 residues long. Trimming left V 7 bases short and J 8 bases short, with 13 bases between. CDR1 LNHDA and CDR2 SQIVND come from the germline V gene (reference sequence). CDR3 sequence (DNA): TGTGCCAGTACCCCTACGGAGGGTACGCAGTATTTT. As protein: CASTPTEGTQYF.

This chain connects TRBV9 to TRBJ2-1; possibly TRBD2 for D (7 bases). Germline CDR1 is SGDLS and CDR2 is YYNGEE. V was clipped by 0 bases and J by 6 bases, with 19 bases between them. This CDR3 has 17 amino acids. DNA of the CDR3: TGTGCCAGCAGCGTAGTGTCTAGCGGACAGCGGCTCAATGAGCAGTTCTTC. Protein: CASSVVSSGQRLNEQFF.

This clone came up a few times. This rearrangement joins TRBV7-3 to TRBJ1-1; D unclear. V lost 2 bases and J lost 6, with 10 bases in between. The CDR3 length is 13 residues. The germline V gene has CDR1 SGHTA and CDR2 FQGTGA. CDR3 sequence (DNA): TGTGCCAGCAGCTTATACAGCTCTCCTGAAGCTTTCTTT. The encoded protein is CASSLYSSPEAFF.

The CDR3 nucleotides read TGTGCCAGCAGTTTAGACGGGGAATTCTATGGCTACACCTTC. Translation gives CASSLDGEFYGYTF. The chain employs TRBV28 and TRBJ1-2, with D unclear. Germline CDR1 and CDR2: MDHEN and SYDVKM. V lost 2 bases and J 4 bases, leaving 11 bases between the germline ends. CDR3 size: 14 residues.

V usage is TRBV27 and J usage is TRBJ2-1, with 9 positions matching TRBD2. The CDR3 covers 18 residues. V shed 5 bases and J 6 bases; nucleotides not matched to a gene: 17. CDR1 MNHEY and CDR2 SMNVEV come from the germline V gene (reference sequence). CDR3 DNA sequence: TGTGCCAGCAGTATTCGGGCCCTTGCGGGAGGGCCGGTCAATGAGCAGTTCTTC. Protein: CASSIRALAGGPVNEQFF.

This clone was recorded once. The chain links TRBV6-2 or TRBV6-3 to TRBJ2-1; 7 nucleotides agree with TRBD2. The CDR3 covers 17 residues. J lost 4 bases, V lost 5 bases, and 14 bases had no gene match. The V gene's germline CDR1 is MNHEY and CDR2 SVGEGT. This chain's CDR3 is CASSPPFRLAAYNEQFF. In nucleotides, the CDR3 is TGTGCCAGCAGTCCACCTTTTAGGCTAGCGGCTTACAATGAGCAGTTCTTC.

This chain uses TRBV4-1 with TRBJ2-1; 10 bases align to TRBD2. This CDR3 has 17 residues. V shed 5 bases, J shed 8 bases, and the junction held 15 bases outside the gene matches. The germline CDR1 and CDR2 sequences are MGHRA and YSYEKL. The CDR3 protein is CASSKKIIAGGSDEQFF. Written as DNA, the CDR3 is TGCGCCAGCAGCAAAAAAATTATAGCGGGAGGTTCCGATGAGCAGTTCTTC.

The rearrangement uses TRBV5-1 and TRBJ1-1; D is perhaps TRBD1 (6 bases). The CDR3 consists of 14 residues. The V gene lost 6 bases and the J gene lost 4 bases, with 16 bases spanning the gap. The germline V gene encodes CDR1 SGHRS and CDR2 YFSETQ. CDR3: CASKGSGGVTEAFF. The CDR3 DNA sequence: TGCGCCAGCAAGGGGTCGGGGGGCGTCACTGAAGCTTTCTTT.

This clone was counted once. The rearrangement joins TRBV4-1 to TRBJ2-7, with D perhaps TRBD1 (6 bases). The CDR3 covers 15 residues. V was pared by 4 bases and J by 0 bases, with 13 bases between. Germline CDR1 reads MGHRA; CDR2 reads YSYEKL. CDR3 DNA sequence: TGCGCCAGCAGCCCACTTACGGACAGCTCCTACGAGCAGTACTTC. Its translation: CASSPLTDSSYEQYF.

The chain is built from TRBV2 and TRBJ1-1; 7 nucleotides agree with TRBD1. The CDR3 contains 17 residues. Trimming removed 4 bases from V and 3 bases from J; junction bases left unmatched: 14. Per the germline V gene, CDR1 is SNHLY and CDR2 is FYNNEI. The CDR3 nucleotides read TGTGCCAGCAGTGCCCCTCGCCAGGGGGTAAGGTACACTGAAGCTTTCTTT. This encodes CASSAPRQGVRYTEAFF.

V is TRBV11-3 and J is TRBJ2-7; no clear D gene. The CDR3 has 14 residues. From germline, CDR1 is SGHNT and CDR2 YENEEA. V lost 4 bases and J lost 5, with 15 bases in between. The CDR3 region has the DNA TGTGCCAGCAGCTCCCCGCTGATAGTCCACGAGCAGTACTTC. It encodes CASSSPLIVHEQYF.

The V gene is TRBV10-3, the J gene TRBJ2-4, with a possible D match to TRBD2 (7 bases). V was trimmed by 5 bases and J by 5 bases, leaving 10 bases between them. CDR3 length: 13 residues. Per germline, CDR1 ENHRY and CDR2 SYGVKD. CDR3 residues: CAISRGAENIQYF. Written as DNA, the CDR3 is TGTGCCATCAGTCGGGGGGCTGAAAACATTCAGTACTTC.

This chain links TRBV5-8 with TRBJ1-1; no reliable D call. Germline-derived CDR1 and CDR2 are SGHTS and YDEGEE. The CDR3 spans 14 residues. V lost 4 bases and J lost 5, with 15 bases in between. This CDR3 reads CASSVQRIKTEAFF. The CDR3 DNA reads as TGTGCCAGCAGCGTACAACGAATCAAGACTGAAGCTTTCTTT. Variable domain in full (rest from reference TRBV5-8 and TRBJ1-1): EAGVTQSPTHLIKTRGQQATLRCSPISGHTSVYWYQQALGLGLQFLLWYDEGEERNRGNFPPRFSGRQFPNYSSELNVNALELEDSALYLCASSVQRIKTEAFFGQGTRLTVV.

The chain carries TRBV5-1 and TRBJ2-5, with a possible D match to TRBD1 (6 bases). There are 14 residues in the CDR3. Germline loops: CDR1 SGHRS, CDR2 YFSETQ. V was trimmed by 4 bases and J by 4 bases, leaving 14 bases between them. The CDR3 region has the DNA TGCGCCAGCAGCGAGGGGGTAGGGGGAGAGACCCAGTACTTC. Translation: CASSEGVGGETQYF.

V gene TRBV21-1 combines with J gene TRBJ1-4. TRBV21-1 counts as a pseudogene. The CDR3 is made up of 14 amino acids. CDR3 coding DNA: TGTGCCAGCAGCTCCCCTAGATCAAGTGAAAAACTGTTTTTT. Translation: CASSSPRSSEKLFF.

V usage is TRBV3-1 (or the pseudogene TRBV3-2) and J usage is TRBJ2-5, with 8 nucleotides matching TRBD1. The CDR3 is made up of 14 amino acids. Looked up from germline, CDR1 is LGHDT and CDR2 is YNNKEL (reference sequence). V trimming: 5 bases; J trimming: 5 bases; junction bases outside the gene matches: 7. Written as DNA, the CDR3 is TGTGCCAGCAGCGCCCGGGACAGGACGGAGACCCAGTACTTC. It translates to CASSARDRTETQYF.

This sequence joins TRBV7-9 and TRBJ1-2; 11 nucleotides match TRBD1. The length of the CDR3 is 15 residues. Germline V gene sequence: CDR1 SEHNR, CDR2 FQNEAQ (reference sequence). With 5 bases clipped from V and 2 bases from J, the junction kept 4 bases outside the gene matches. In nucleotides, the CDR3 is TGTGCCAGCAGCCCATGGGACAGGGGGAACTATGGCTACACCTTC. Protein: CASSPWDRGNYGYTF.

This clone was seen only once. The genes are TRBV28 and TRBJ2-7, with 7 positions matching TRBD2. This CDR3 is built from 15 residues. Germline assignment: CDR1 MDHEN and CDR2 SYDVKM. Unmatched junction bases numbered 10, after V lost 6 bases and J lost 2 bases. This CDR3 is CASRLLGEGPYEQYF. The CDR3 DNA is TGTGCCAGCAGACTCCTCGGGGAGGGTCCCTACGAGCAGTACTTC.

This clone was counted a single time. V and J are TRBV5-1 and TRBJ2-6, with 11 bases aligning to TRBD1. With 2 bases clipped from V and 1 base from J, the junction kept 5 bases outside the gene matches. The CDR3 totals 18 residues. The V gene's germline CDR1 is SGHRS and CDR2 YFSETQ. CDR3 loop: CASSLGDRGSSGANVLTF. DNA for the CDR3: TGCGCCAGCAGCTTAGGGGACAGGGGGTCATCTGGGGCCAACGTCCTGACTTTC.

V usage is TRBV5-1 and J usage is TRBJ1-2, with 7 bases fitting TRBD1. The germline V gene encodes CDR1 SGHRS and CDR2 YFSETQ. After removal of 1 base from V and 8 bases from J, the junction contained 5 bases not matched to a gene. This CDR3 is 13 amino acids long. The CDR3 sequence: CASSLTGEQGYTF. The CDR3 DNA follows: TGCGCCAGCAGCTTGACAGGGGAGCAGGGCTACACCTTC.

This rearrangement joins TRBV11-3 to TRBJ2-3; the match to TRBD2 covers 11 bases. The CDR3 has 18 residues. The germline CDR1 and CDR2 sequences are SGHNT and YENEEA. V shed 1 base, J shed 6 bases, and the junction held 12 bases outside the gene matches. The CDR3 DNA is TGTGCCAGCAGCTTAGGCCTAGCGGGGGGCCGTGGAATGGATACGCAGTATTTT. Amino acid sequence: CASSLGLAGGRGMDTQYF.

J is TRBJ2-1 and V is TRBV25-1; 7 nucleotides agree with TRBD2. This CDR3 comprises 18 residues. Germline V gene lookup returns CDR1 MGHDK and CDR2 SYGVNS. V lost 0 bases and J lost 8; bases outside the gene matches: 16. The CDR3 nucleotides read TGTGCCAGCAGTGAATATAGGCTTGGACTAGGTCTTACCGATGAGCAGTTCTTC. It codes for CASSEYRLGLGLTDEQFF.

This clone was counted once. The rearrangement uses TRBV18 and TRBJ1-5, with a weak D call TRBD1 (5 bases). Trimming removed 3 bases from V and 2 bases from J, with 11 bases in between. The CDR3 loop spans 15 amino acids. Germline assignment: CDR1 KGHSH and CDR2 LQKENI. The CDR3 nucleotides are TGTGCCAGCTCACCCGGGAGGGGCGGCAATCAGCCCCAGCATTTT. Protein sequence: CASSPGRGGNQPQHF.

V and J are TRBV5-6 and TRBJ2-3; D perhaps matches TRBD2 (5 bases). The CDR3 is 13 amino acids. V lost 0 bases and J 4 bases, leaving 6 bases between the germline ends. Looked up from germline, CDR1 is SGHDT and CDR2 is YYEEEE. The CDR3 spells CASSLGRADTQYF. CDR3 bases: TGTGCCAGCAGCTTGGGGCGGGCAGATACGCAGTATTTT. The full variable domain, completed using reference TRBV5-6 and TRBJ2-3, is DAGVTQSPTHLIKTRGQQVTLRCSPKSGHDTVSWYQQALGQGPQFIFQYYEEEERQRGNFPDRFSGHQFPNYSSELNVNALLLGDSALYLCASSLGRADTQYFGPGTRLTVL.

The V call is TRBV10-3, the J call TRBJ2-7; perhaps TRBD2 as D (7 bases). Trimming shortened V by 5 bases and J by 7 bases, and 18 bases separated the two germline ends. Germline loops: CDR1 ENHRY, CDR2 SYGVKD. The CDR3 contains 14 residues. CDR3: CAISLAGAMAEQYF. CDR3 sequence (DNA): TGTGCCATCAGTCTTGCGGGGGCGATGGCGGAGCAGTACTTC.

The chain is built from TRBV20-1 and TRBJ2-1; 9 positions match TRBD2. Germline loops: CDR1 DFQATT, CDR2 SNEGSKA (reference sequence). The CDR3 loop spans 15 amino acids. J was trimmed by 4 bases and V by 3 bases; bases with no gene match: 7. The CDR3 DNA sequence: TGCAGTGCTAGTTCGTCTAGCGGGGCTTACAATGAGCAGTTCTTC. It codes for CSASSSSGAYNEQFF.

CDR3 nucleotides: TGTGCCAGTAGTATTACCCACCTTACAGTCGCAACTAATGAAAAACTGTTTTTT. This gives the protein CASSITHLTVATNEKLFF. V and J are TRBV19 and TRBJ1-4, with unresolved D. Germline V gives CDR1 LNHDA, CDR2 SQIVND (reference sequence). V was trimmed by 3 bases and J by 0 bases, leaving 17 bases between them. The CDR3 consists of 18 residues.

V gene TRBV24-1 combines with J gene TRBJ2-2; 7 bases align to TRBD2. V lost 3 bases and J lost 12; bases outside the gene matches: 3. The CDR3 contains 12 residues. Germline V gives CDR1 KGHDR, CDR2 SFDVKD. CDR3 loop: CATSDGGLKLFF. Written as DNA, the CDR3 is TGTGCCACCAGTGATGGGGGACTAAAGCTGTTTTTT.

The chain uses TRBV19 and TRBJ2-3, with TRBD2 matching over 10 bases. The V segment lost 3 bases and the J segment 0 bases; nucleotides outside the gene matches: 3. CDR1 and CDR2 (germline): LNHDA, SQIVND (reference sequence). The CDR3 is made up of 16 amino acids. As DNA, the CDR3 is TGTGCCAGTAGTATGACTAGCGGGTCTAGCACAGATACGCAGTATTTT. Protein: CASSMTSGSSTDTQYF.

This clone was recorded only once. The V gene is TRBV21-1, the J gene TRBJ2-7; TRBD1, the table's D call, lacks a check against the DNA. TRBV21-1 is reported as a pseudogene. This CDR3 comprises 12 residues. For the CDR3, the DNA is TGTGCCCTTGCTAGGGACATCTACGAGCAGTACTTC. This translates into CALARDIYEQYF.

The rearrangement uses TRBV29-1 and TRBJ1-3; 9 bases fit TRBD1. The CDR3 sequence is 16 residues long. V was clipped by 4 bases and J by 2 bases; unmatched bases: 9. Germline CDR1 and CDR2: SQVTM and ANQGSEA. In nucleotides, the CDR3 is TGCAGCGTTGCAAAGACAGGGGGACTAGCTGGAAACACCATATATTTT. Amino acid sequence: CSVAKTGGLAGNTIYF.

Here the CDR3 reads CASRPQERGGYTF. DNA for the CDR3: TGTGCCAGCAGGCCGCAGGAGCGGGGTGGCTACACCTTC. This sequence joins TRBV6-6 and TRBJ1-2; D is uncertain. The CDR3 totals 13 residues. Between the trimmed V and J ends, which lost 6 bases and 7 bases, there was a span of 15 bases. The germline V gene has CDR1 MNHNY and CDR2 SVGAGI (reference sequence).